This passage covers 11 T cell receptor beta chains from one sample sequenced in a study of cytomegalovirus exposure and HLA in healthy donors. This PCR relied on a set of 60 Vbeta primers and 13 Jbeta primers. Sequencing used immunoSEQ multiplex PCR; TCRdb keeps in-frame clones, though not all of them. The sample records around 150,000 clones, roughly 80% being singletons. The material sequenced was PBMCs. These receptors were collected from a human donor in good health.

The CDR3 is CASSEGGRGWELFF. Here the CDR3 DNA reads TGTGCCAGCAGTGAAGGGGGCAGGGGCTGGGAACTGTTTTTT. This chain uses TRBV6-1 with TRBJ1-4; TRBD1 is a possible D gene (6 bases). Germline V lookup: CDR1 MNHNS, CDR2 SASEGT. This CDR3 is built from 14 residues. V lost 1 base and J lost 12, with 15 bases in between.

A few counts support this clone. The junction shows a germline mismatch at one end, possibly a read error. The chain uses TRBV7-9 and TRBJ2-1; D is possibly TRBD1 (6 bases). Germline values: CDR1 SEHNR, CDR2 FQNEAQ (reference sequence). The CDR3 is 12 amino acids. The CDR3 coding sequence is TGTTCCAGCAGCTTAGGGGGACACGAGCAGTTCTTC. Translated: CSSSLGGHEQFF.

This chain uses TRBV2 with TRBJ2-4; TRBD1 matches 9 bases. V was clipped by 6 bases and J by 6 bases; unmatched bases: 6. CDR1 is SNHLY and CDR2 is FYNNEI in the germline V gene. The CDR3 has 14 amino acids. The CDR3 here is CASRTTGGRNIQYF. The CDR3 bases are TGTGCCAGCAGGACGACAGGGGGTCGAAACATTCAGTACTTC.

This clone was observed a single time. V usage is TRBV14 and J usage is TRBJ2-2; maybe TRBD1 (5 bases). V lost 4 bases, J lost 0 bases, and 12 bases lay in between. Germline values: CDR1 SGHDN, CDR2 FVKESK. The CDR3 extends over 16 amino acids. CDR3 protein: CASSRLTVANTGELFF. The CDR3, as DNA: TGTGCCAGCAGCCGACTGACAGTCGCGAACACCGGGGAGCTGTTTTTT.

This clone has more than one count but fewer than ten. The CDR3 reads CASSLLSGGGSNQPQHF. The DNA for the CDR3 is TGTGCCAGCAGTTTACTTTCGGGGGGAGGAAGCAATCAGCCCCAGCATTTT. The chain has TRBV27 and TRBJ1-5; tentatively, D is TRBD1 (5 bases). Trimming removed 2 bases from V and 1 base from J, with 15 bases in between. The CDR3 runs 17 residues. In germline, CDR1 is MNHEY, CDR2 SMNVEV (reference sequence).

V and J are TRBV11-3 and TRBJ1-2; the match to TRBD1 covers 8 bases. CDR3 size: 16 residues. The germline gives CDR1 SGHNT, CDR2 YENEEA. With 5 bases clipped from V and 5 bases from J, the junction kept 13 bases outside the gene matches. The CDR3 reads CASSGGQGDPSYGYTF. CDR3 nucleotides: TGTGCCAGCAGCGGCGGACAGGGAGACCCGAGTTATGGCTACACCTTC. Full variable domain (remainder filled in from reference TRBV11-3 and TRBJ1-2): EAGVVQSPRYKIIEKKQPVAFWCNPISGHNTLYWYLQNLGQGPELLIRYENEEAVDDSQLPKDRFSAERLKGVDSTLKIQPAELGDSAVYLCASSGGQGDPSYGYTFGSGTRLTVV.

This chain connects TRBV7-9 to TRBJ2-5; TRBD2 matches at 7 bases. The germline CDR1 and CDR2 sequences are SEHNR and FQNEAQ (reference sequence). With V trimmed by 2 bases and J by 2 bases, 5 bases remained unmatched. There are 15 residues in the CDR3. For the CDR3, the DNA is TGTGCCAGCAGCTTATCAGCGGGAAATCAAGAGACCCAGTACTTC. Its protein is CASSLSAGNQETQYF.

The chain uses TRBV11-2 and TRBJ1-5; D is undetermined. The CDR3 covers 14 residues. V lost 3 bases to trimming and J lost 3 bases, with 9 bases between them. In germline, CDR1 is SGHAT, CDR2 FQNNGV. The CDR3 loop is CASSLSRYNQPQHF. CDR3 nucleotide sequence: TGTGCCAGCAGCTTGTCCCGTTACAATCAGCCCCAGCATTTT.

This clone was counted a few times. The gene calls are TRBV11-2 and TRBJ2-7; 8 nucleotides match TRBD1. The J segment lost 6 bases and the V segment lost 3 bases, leaving 7 bases of the junction unmatched. Germline CDR1 and CDR2: SGHAT and FQNNGV. The CDR3 totals 14 residues. The CDR3 is CASSLSGGSGEQYF. CDR3 sequence (DNA): TGTGCCAGCAGCTTGTCAGGGGGCTCGGGCGAGCAGTACTTC.

This clone has more than one count but fewer than ten. The chain combines TRBV4-1 with TRBJ1-1, with 9 bases matching TRBD1. The CDR3 runs 16 residues. Germline V gene sequence: CDR1 MGHRA, CDR2 YSYEKL. V lost 4 bases, J lost 4 bases, and 10 bases stayed unmatched. For the CDR3, the DNA is TGCGCCAGCAGCCCAAAGCCGGGACAGGGAGTCACTGAAGCTTTCTTT. It codes for CASSPKPGQGVTEAFF.

The chain's CDR3 is CASSPGLLQETQYF. The CDR3 bases are TGTGCCAGCAGCCCGGGACTACTACAAGAGACCCAGTACTTC. The chain links TRBV13 to TRBJ2-5, with TRBD2 matching 7 bases. Germline CDR1 reads PRHDT; CDR2 reads FYEKMQ (reference sequence). The CDR3 is 14 residues long. V lost 5 bases, J lost 2 bases, and 5 bases stayed unmatched.